Listed below are T cell receptor beta chains from one sample, sequenced in a study of shared clonotypes between healthy human individuals. TCRdb keeps only in-frame clones here, not all; method: immunoSEQ multiplex PCR. Of roughly 2 million clones in the sample, around 96% were seen once. Sequenced sample: naive CD8+ T cells sorted from blood. The receptors shown here come from a man between 18 and 35 years old in good health. Each CDR3 is given with its conserved first and last residue. Fields, in order: V gene, CDR3 length, D gene, clone size, J gene, CDR3 DNA, CDR3 protein. The D gene is left open where the match is weak. Clone size appears in some rows only: once, few, many, or a class for an expanded clone.

V: TRBV7-6; length: 15; D: TRBD2; size: NA; J: TRBJ2-1; DNA: TGTGCCAGCAGCCCGGGACTAGCTAACCACAATGAGCAGTTCTTC; CDR3: CASSPGLANHNEQFF
V: TRBV14; length: 13; D: NA; size: NA; J: TRBJ2-7; DNA: TGTGCCAGCAGCCAAGATGGAATATACGAGCAGTACTTC; CDR3: CASSQDGIYEQYF
V: TRBV27; length: 16; D: TRBD2; size: NA; J: TRBJ2-3; DNA: TGTGCCAGCAGTTTCGGACTAGCGCCAATCACAGATACGCAGTATTTT; CDR3: CASSFGLAPITDTQYF
V: TRBV5-1; length: 19; D: NA; size: NA; J: TRBJ1-1; DNA: TGCGCCAGCAGCTTGGCCGAGGGTCCCGGGGGAAGGATGAACACTGAAGCTTTCTTT; CDR3: CASSLAEGPGGRMNTEAFF
V: TRBV7-9; length: 17; D: NA; size: once; J: TRBJ1-5; DNA: TGTGCCAGCAGCTTAATCAACGGCCCTTATTCCAATCAGCCCCAGCATTTT; CDR3: CASSLINGPYSNQPQHF
V: TRBV7-9; length: 13; D: NA; size: NA; J: TRBJ2-3; DNA: TGTGCCACCGGTCCGGTTAGCACAGATACGCAGTATTTT; CDR3: CATGPVSTDTQYF
V: TRBV27; length: 19; D: TRBD1; size: NA; J: TRBJ2-4; DNA: TGTGCCAGCAGTTTATGGGGGACAGGGGGACAATTGGCCAAAAACATTCAGTACTTC; CDR3: CASSLWGTGGQLAKNIQYF
V: TRBV2; length: 14; D: NA; size: NA; J: TRBJ1-2; DNA: TGTGCCAGCGCTACGAGGGGGATCAGCTATGGCTACACCTTC; CDR3: CASATRGISYGYTF
V: TRBV9; length: 15; D: NA; size: NA; J: TRBJ1-5; DNA: TGTGCCAGCAGCGTAGAAGGGGTGGGCAATCAGCCCCAGCATTTT; CDR3: CASSVEGVGNQPQHF
V: TRBV28; length: 14; D: NA; size: NA; J: TRBJ1-5; DNA: TGTGCCAGCAGGGGGCTGGAAGGGAATCAGCCCCAGCATTTT; CDR3: CASRGLEGNQPQHF